Presented here are 30 T cell receptor beta chains from one specimen sequenced in a study of blood T cell repertoires in COVID-19. Method: immunoSEQ multiplex PCR; TCRdb's copy keeps in-frame clones and lacks some. This table has about 250,000 clones, approximately 84% appearing once. The specimen sequenced was PBMCs or T cells enriched from blood (not recorded which). Receptors originate from a man in his forties or fifties who had recovered from COVID-19.

The chain links TRBV29-1 to TRBJ2-1; 9 nucleotides line up with TRBD2. V was pared by 5 bases and J by 6 bases, with 8 bases of the junction left unmatched. The CDR3 has 14 residues. Germline assignment: CDR1 SQVTM and CDR2 ANQGSEA. CDR3: CSVHQTSGLNEQFF. The DNA of the CDR3 is TGCAGCGTTCATCAAACTAGCGGGCTCAATGAGCAGTTCTTC.

This clone was observed a few times. The chain links TRBV15 to TRBJ2-1; 7 bases are shared with TRBD2. CDR1 and CDR2 (germline): LNHNV, YYDKDF (reference sequence). V gave up 1 base and J gave up 4 bases; unmatched junction bases: 4. The CDR3 has 15 amino acids. The CDR3 bases are TGTGCCACCAGCAGAGGCGGGAGCGGGTACAATGAGCAGTTCTTC. This encodes CATSRGGSGYNEQFF.

V gene TRBV11-2 combines with J gene TRBJ2-5; a weak D match, TRBD2 (5 bases). The CDR3 has 15 amino acids. The V gene's germline CDR1 is SGHAT and CDR2 FQNNGV. The germline V and J ends were trimmed by 7 bases and 5 bases, with 20 bases remaining between them. CDR3 protein: CASTLLDPRGETQYF. In nucleotides, the CDR3 is TGTGCCAGCACCCTCTTGGATCCGAGAGGGGAGACCCAGTACTTC.

This sequence joins TRBV30 and TRBJ1-5; unclear D gene. Germline V lookup: CDR1 GTSNPN, CDR2 SVGIG (reference sequence). The CDR3 loop spans 13 amino acids. Trimming left V 2 bases short and J 6 bases short, with 11 bases between. The CDR3 bases are TGTGCCTGGAGTCCTCACGGTACTCAGCCCCAGCATTTT. Translation gives CAWSPHGTQPQHF.

V gene TRBV2 combines with J gene TRBJ1-2; possible D gene TRBD1, 5 bases. Germline lookup yields CDR1 SNHLY and CDR2 FYNNEI. V was cut by 2 bases and J by 2 bases, with 9 bases left in between. CDR3 length equals 14 residues. The CDR3 loop is CASSETRANYGYTF. CDR3 bases: TGTGCCAGCAGTGAAACCAGGGCCAACTATGGCTACACCTTC.

The chain couples TRBV5-1 to TRBJ1-3; no firm D call. The length of the CDR3 is 14 residues. Trimming stripped 4 bases from V and 0 bases from J, with 8 bases between. Germline CDR1 reads SGHRS; CDR2 reads YFSETQ. The CDR3 nucleotides read TGCGCCAGCAGCCCAACAACCTCTGGAAACACCATATATTTT. It is translated as CASSPTTSGNTIYF.

The chain employs TRBV10-3 and TRBJ1-2; D is uncertain. The CDR3 totals 15 residues. Trimming left V 6 bases short and J 2 bases short, with 16 bases between. The germline V gene has CDR1 ENHRY and CDR2 SYGVKD. Here the CDR3 reads CAISELASFNYGYTF. The CDR3 bases are TGTGCCATCAGCGAGCTAGCCAGCTTCAACTATGGCTACACCTTC.

This chain links TRBV25-1 with TRBJ2-2; possible D gene TRBD2, 7 bases. Germline CDR1 reads MGHDK; CDR2 reads SYGVNS. This CDR3 has 15 amino acids. The germline V and J ends were trimmed by 8 bases and 7 bases, with 20 bases remaining between them. This CDR3 is CASGEITGRGGELFF. In nucleotides, the CDR3 is TGTGCCAGCGGAGAAATAACAGGGAGGGGCGGGGAGCTGTTTTTT. Drawing the rest from reference TRBV25-1 and TRBJ2-2, the complete variable domain is EADIYQTPRYLVIGTGKKITLECSQTMGHDKMYWYQQDPGMELHLIHYSYGVNSTEKGDLSSESTVSRIRTEHFPLTLESARPSHTSQYLCASGEITGRGGELFFGEGSRLTVL.

The V gene is TRBV9, the J gene TRBJ1-1; D might be TRBD1 (5 bases). The CDR3 runs 15 residues. In germline, CDR1 is SGDLS, CDR2 YYNGEE. Trimming took off 4 bases at V and 1 base at J, with 14 bases between the two ends. DNA of the CDR3: TGTGCCAGCAGCAACAATCCGGACACGAACACTGAAGCTTTCTTT. Residues: CASSNNPDTNTEAFF.

This clone occurred once. V gene TRBV2 combines with J gene TRBJ1-2; 8 positions match TRBD1. The CDR3 spans 13 residues. V lost 4 bases to trimming and J lost 3 bases; unmatched junction nucleotides: 1. Germline-derived CDR1 and CDR2 are SNHLY and FYNNEI. The chain's CDR3 is CASSAQGDYGYTF. The CDR3 DNA sequence: TGTGCCAGCAGTGCACAGGGGGACTATGGCTACACCTTC.

The chain combines TRBV29-1 with TRBJ1-2; D remains unclear. The CDR3 length is 13 residues. V was clipped by 3 bases and J by 3 bases, with 11 bases between them. The V gene's germline CDR1 is SQVTM and CDR2 ANQGSEA. CDR3 DNA sequence: TGCAGCGTTGAGGGCCCGGTAGACTATGGCTACACCTTC. This sequence encodes CSVEGPVDYGYTF.

The V and J genes are TRBV13 and TRBJ1-6; 7 bases are a match to TRBD1. V trimming: 5 bases; J trimming: 5 bases; junction bases outside the gene matches: 12. Germline CDR1 reads PRHDT; CDR2 reads FYEKMQ (reference sequence). The CDR3 is 17 residues long. In nucleotides, the CDR3 is TGTGCCAGCAGCCCAACTCGGGAGGGGGCGGATAATTCACCCCTCCACTTT. Amino acid sequence: CASSPTREGADNSPLHF.

This chain links TRBV30 with TRBJ1-5; possibly TRBD1 for D (6 bases). The CDR3 runs 15 residues. V lost 0 bases and J 4 bases, leaving 13 bases between the germline ends. CDR1 is GTSNPN, CDR2 SVGIG, per germline (reference sequence). The CDR3 sequence is CAWSVGGQLNQPQHF. The CDR3 DNA reads as TGTGCCTGGAGTGTAGGAGGACAGTTAAATCAGCCCCAGCATTTT.

The chain employs TRBV7-6 and TRBJ2-2, with D uncertain. Germline V CDR1 and CDR2: SGHVS, FNYEAQ. V shed 1 base and J shed 6 bases, with 18 bases lying between them. There are 17 residues in the CDR3. CDR3 loop: CASSLGARNYSPGELFF. Written as DNA, the CDR3 is TGTGCCAGCAGCTTAGGAGCTAGAAATTATTCCCCCGGGGAGCTGTTTTTT.

The chain employs TRBV7-9 and TRBJ1-1; D not resolved. This CDR3 contains 15 residues. Trimming left V 3 bases short and J 1 base short, with 12 bases between. CDR1 is SEHNR and CDR2 is FQNEAQ in the germline V gene (reference sequence). The DNA of the CDR3 is TGTGCCAGCAGCTTGTCCAGGATGGGGAACACTGAAGCTTTCTTT. It encodes CASSLSRMGNTEAFF. Together with reference TRBV7-9 and TRBJ1-1, the CDR3 gives the full variable domain: DTGVSQNPRHKITKRGQNVTFRCDPISEHNRLYWYRQTLGQGPEFLTYFQNEAQLEKSRLLSDRFSAERPKGSFSTLEIQRTEQGDSAMYLCASSLSRMGNTEAFFGQGTRLTVV.

The V gene is TRBV5-5, the J gene TRBJ1-1; 7 nucleotides agree with TRBD1. Germline V gene lookup returns CDR1 SGHKS and CDR2 YYEKEE (reference sequence). This CDR3 comprises 13 residues. Unmatched junction bases numbered 6, after V lost 4 bases and J lost 6 bases. CDR3 residues: CASSPTGSPEAFF. CDR3 bases: TGTGCCAGCAGCCCGACAGGGAGTCCTGAAGCTTTCTTT.

The chain combines TRBV5-4 with TRBJ2-7; 8 positions match TRBD1. This CDR3 has 14 residues. J lost 5 bases, V lost 6 bases, and 10 bases had no gene match. Germline lookup yields CDR1 SGHNT and CDR2 YYREEE (reference sequence). The CDR3 protein is CASNERQGYDEQYF. Written as DNA, the CDR3 is TGTGCCAGCAACGAAAGACAGGGGTACGACGAGCAGTACTTC.

V is TRBV5-1 and J is TRBJ1-4, with 9 nucleotides matching TRBD1. Unmatched junction bases numbered 10, after V lost 4 bases and J lost 6 bases. The CDR3 runs 16 residues. Looked up from germline, CDR1 is SGHRS and CDR2 is YFSETQ. The CDR3 nucleotides read TGCGCCAGCAGCCGTAGAGGACAGGGGTCAGATGAAAAACTGTTTTTT. It is translated as CASSRRGQGSDEKLFF.

This chain connects TRBV28 to TRBJ1-2; 7 bases agree with TRBD1. The CDR3 extends over 13 amino acids. Losses at the gene ends were 5 bases for V and 2 bases for J; bases not matched to a gene: 2. CDR1 is MDHEN, CDR2 SYDVKM, per germline. CDR3 protein: CASSVDRNYGYTF. The CDR3 DNA sequence: TGTGCCAGCAGTGTGGACAGGAACTATGGCTACACCTTC.

The CDR3 DNA reads as TGTGCCAGCAGTGAACTCCCTCCTCTAGCGGGAGGCGGGCAGTTCTTC. This codes for CASSELPPLAGGGQFF. The chain couples TRBV2 to TRBJ2-1; 11 positions match TRBD2. Germline-derived CDR1 and CDR2 are SNHLY and FYNNEI. V gave up 2 bases and J gave up 12 bases; unmatched junction bases: 12. CDR3 length: 16 amino acids.

This clone was recorded at least ten times. The chain links TRBV10-3 to TRBJ2-7, with TRBD2 matching over 7 bases. Germline V gives CDR1 ENHRY, CDR2 SYGVKD. The CDR3 sequence is 17 residues long. Germline trimming cut 2 bases from V and 0 bases from J; bases unmatched to any gene: 10. As DNA, the CDR3 is TGTGCCATCAGTGAGCGGAGTCGGGACTACAGCTCCTACGAGCAGTACTTC. It translates to CAISERSRDYSSYEQYF.

The chain couples TRBV19 to TRBJ2-6, with 8 bases identical to TRBD1. The trim removed 7 bases at V and 1 base at J, leaving 9 bases unmatched. Per germline, CDR1 LNHDA and CDR2 SQIVND (reference sequence). This CDR3 is 17 amino acids long. The CDR3 coding sequence is TGTGCCAGTACCCCCGGACAGGGACGTTCTGGGGCCAACGTCCTGACTTTC. Amino acids: CASTPGQGRSGANVLTF.

This clone has a single count. The chain recombines TRBV20-1 with TRBJ2-2; 9 bases align to TRBD2. Germline V gives CDR1 DFQATT, CDR2 SNEGSKA (reference sequence). V lost 3 bases, J lost 3 bases, and 14 bases stayed unmatched. This CDR3 is 18 amino acids long. CDR3 in amino acids: CSASGVAGDLLDTGELFF. The CDR3 nucleotides read TGCAGTGCTAGTGGGGTAGCGGGGGATTTGCTCGACACCGGGGAGCTGTTTTTT.

The chain joins TRBV5-1 to TRBJ2-3, with D possibly matching TRBD1 (6 bases). The germline V and J ends were trimmed by 0 bases and 0 bases, with 8 bases remaining between them. Germline V gene lookup returns CDR1 SGHRS and CDR2 YFSETQ. The CDR3 has 15 residues. The chain's CDR3 is CASSLAGVSTDTQYF. In DNA, the CDR3 is TGCGCCAGCAGCTTGGCAGGGGTCAGCACAGATACGCAGTATTTT. The variable domain in full, with the rest retrieved from reference TRBV5-1 and TRBJ2-3, is KAGVTQTPRYLIKTRGQQVTLSCSPISGHRSVSWYQQTPGQGLQFLFEYFSETQRNKGNFPGRFSGRQFSNSRSEMNVSTLELGDSALYLCASSLAGVSTDTQYFGPGTRLTVL.

The genes are TRBV9 and TRBJ2-3; D uncertain. This CDR3 has 14 amino acids. V dropped 1 base and J dropped 1 base, with 7 bases sitting between them. The germline gives CDR1 SGDLS, CDR2 YYNGEE. CDR3 nucleotide sequence: TGTGCCAGCAGCGTAACTGCCGGCACAGATACGCAGTATTTT. It yields the protein CASSVTAGTDTQYF.

CDR3 bases: TGCGCCAGCAGCCGAAAGCTTACCCAGGGGTTACCCCTCCACTTT. Translation gives CASSRKLTQGLPLHF. The chain recombines TRBV4-3 with TRBJ1-6; D might be TRBD1 (6 bases). Per germline, CDR1 LGHNA and CDR2 YSLEER. The CDR3 spans 15 residues. Between the trimmed V and J ends, which lost 4 bases and 12 bases, there was a span of 19 bases.

The chain joins TRBV29-1 to TRBJ1-1; a weak D match, TRBD1 (5 bases). The CDR3 length is 14 residues. From germline, CDR1 is SQVTM and CDR2 ANQGSEA. Trimming stripped 4 bases from V and 1 base from J, with 13 bases between. The DNA of the CDR3 is TGCAGCGTTGTCCCTCAGGACACGAACACTGAAGCTTTCTTT. The encoded protein is CSVVPQDTNTEAFF.

V gene TRBV21-1 combines with J gene TRBJ1-6. TRBV21-1 represents a pseudogene. The CDR3 loop spans 19 amino acids. This chain's CDR3 is CASSKERVRSNLGNSPLHF. The CDR3 coding sequence is TGTGCCAGCAGTAAAGAGAGGGTAAGGTCGAATCTGGGGAATTCACCCCTCCACTTT.

The chain couples TRBV18 to TRBJ1-1; D is unresolved. The CDR3 has 12 amino acids. The germline gives CDR1 KGHSH, CDR2 LQKENI. V lost 3 bases, J lost 7 bases, and 9 bases lay in between. The CDR3 nucleotides read TGTGCCAGCTCACCGAGGGCCTTTGAAGCTTTCTTT. Amino acids: CASSPRAFEAFF.

The chain links TRBV3-1 (or the pseudogene TRBV3-2) to TRBJ1-5; TRBD1 is a possible D gene (5 bases). The CDR3 runs to 15 residues. Trimming removed 1 base at V and 6 bases at J, with 13 bases between. The germline CDR1 and CDR2 sequences are LGHDT and YNNKEL (reference sequence). Here the CDR3 reads CASSQVPGVSQPQHF. The DNA for the CDR3 is TGTGCCAGCAGCCAAGTACCGGGGGTTAGTCAGCCCCAGCATTTT.